The T cell receptor (beta chain) under discussion was sequenced for a study of shared clonotypes between healthy human individuals (dated by TCRdb to about 2020). Describing the broader study: The cohort comprised a couple of women and a few men aged 18 to 49 years. For each donor, CD4 naive and CD4 memory were each given three plates, CD8 naive was given two plates, and CD8 memory was given one plate. To increase sequencing depth and limit assay-specific biases, different laboratories used diverse techniques to prepare libraries and sequence TCR repertoires. Between about 0.8 and 9 billion PBMCs per donor were obtained by leukapheresis. The study deeply sequenced blood TCR repertoires of five healthy adults to estimate repertoire size and the extent of clonotype sharing between individuals. What the study reported, not specific to this receptor: Incomplete sequencing was indicated by rarefaction of sorted-subset datasets, despite the large sequencing depth. The genetic and exposure-history diversity represented was limited by the small number of donors. Pairwise subsampling indicated that sequencing depth was expected to affect the degree of clonotype sharing among donors. About 4.5% of naive CD4, approximately 3.7% of naive CD8, 2.3% of memory CD4, and less than 0.45% of memory CD8 clonotypes were shared across several donors. Sampling was restricted to blood, and TCR repertoires in tissues likely differ from the TCR repertoires found in blood. Larger estimated clonotype richness was generally found for naive subsets than for memory subsets. Compared with non-shared clonotypes, the clonotypes found in all four sorted-subset donors had higher generation probabilities.

Including the terminal cysteine and phenylalanine, the CDR3 comprises 15 residues. The only DNA kept is the CDR3, 45 bases in frame from the first base. At the junction V is shortened by 4 bases and J by 0 bases, with 13 bases in between. The germline V gene gives CDR1 as SGHRS and CDR2 as YFSETQ. Details on this clone: The antigen this receptor binds is unknown. There are no base qualities to consult, and no much larger clone falls within one base.

The donors were healthy, HIV-negative adults who had no recently reported acute infections or vaccinations. Only Caucasian adults living in Nashville, Tennessee, USA were represented among the donors. CD8 memory samples combined magnetically selected CD45RO+ cells with CCR7-negative CD45RA+ effector memory (TemRA) cells. After blood collection by leukapheresis, PBMCs were isolated using Ficoll-Histopaque density gradient centrifugation and then cryopreserved in the vapor phase of liquid nitrogen. Purity and quantity of every magnetically sorted T cell population were checked by analytical flow cytometry. Each sorted fraction had its genomic DNA isolated and then quantified by UV absorbance on a Nanodrop 2000c. Using the deep immunoSEQ assay, TCR CDR3 regions were amplified from genomic DNA by multiplex PCR. Genomic DNA extracted from each cell subset was distributed evenly over all wells of several immunoSEQ 96-well plates, and each plate served as one replicate. For sorted subsets, 150 to 250 ng genomic DNA, equal to tens of thousands of T cell genomes, was loaded into each replicate PCR. The purified libraries were quantified using a Qubit 3.0 fluorometer, sized with a Bioanalyzer 2100, and then quantified again using the KAPA Library Quantification kit. Every immunoSEQ 96-well plate was sequenced on a dedicated single-read 150-cycle Illumina NextSeq 550 flow cell. In the source study's methods: Because only junctional sequences without quality scores were contained in the immunoSEQ output, filtering matching that applied to full-length reads could not be performed. Sequences were annotated with PyIR, a Python wrapper for IgBLAST v1.9, and V/J genes and CDR3 were assigned using IMGT germline references. Reads were filtered out if the reads had weak V/J assignments (E-value above 1e-6), no CDR3, stop codons, out-of-frame junctions, or ambiguous translated residues. V3J clonotypes were defined by identical inferred V gene, J gene, and CDR3 amino acid sequence. Percentage overlap between repertoires was computed as shared unique clonotypes divided by the size of the smaller repertoire. Three approaches were used to assess repertoire richness: RTK rarefaction, the Chao1 estimator, and Recon v2.1 estimates of unobserved clonotypes. For all TCRbeta clonotypes obtained by the gDNA method from several donors, generation probabilities were computed with OLGA. TCRdb's version of the immuneACCESS table is confined to in-frame rearrangements and falls short of the full clone set. An unresolved V gene accounts for under half of the shortfall where checked; the remainder is of unknown origin. V and J calls and clone size come straight from that table; D and trimming were deduced from the DNA. Recorded for this sample are around 690,000 clones; 80% to 95% of them occurred a single time. The top ten hold 30% to 40% of the sample.

The sequence came from a man younger than 30 in good health. Some clones in this sample may be carry-over from other donors' samples. The V gene is TRBV5-1 and the J gene is TRBJ1-2; possibly the D gene is TRBD1, per 5 matching bases. Sequencing input: memory CD8+ T cells from PBMCs. Interpreted using the paper, the cell subset or site label stands for: CD45RO+ cells pooled with CCR7-negative TemRA cells. The nucleotides read TGCGCCAGCAGCAAAGACAGCTTAGCTAACTATGGCTACACCTTC. This codes for CASSKDSLANYGYTF.